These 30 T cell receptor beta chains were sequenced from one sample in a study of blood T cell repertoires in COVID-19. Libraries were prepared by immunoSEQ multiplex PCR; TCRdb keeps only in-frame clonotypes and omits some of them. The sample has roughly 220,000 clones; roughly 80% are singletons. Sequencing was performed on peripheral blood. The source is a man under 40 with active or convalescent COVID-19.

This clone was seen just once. The CDR3 DNA sequence: TGTGCCACCAGCAGAGGGGATTCCGACAGGGGCGGTGAGCAGTTCTTC. Amino acids: CATSRGDSDRGGEQFF. This rearrangement joins TRBV15 to TRBJ2-1; TRBD1 matches at 8 bases. The ends lost 1 base at V and 9 bases at J; junction bases unmatched: 11. This CDR3 comprises 16 residues. Germline lookup yields CDR1 LNHNV and CDR2 YYDKDF (reference sequence).

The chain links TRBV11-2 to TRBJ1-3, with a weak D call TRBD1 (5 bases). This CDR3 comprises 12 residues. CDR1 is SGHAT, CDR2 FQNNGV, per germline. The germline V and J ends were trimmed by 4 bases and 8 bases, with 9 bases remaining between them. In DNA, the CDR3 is TGTGCCAGCAGCTGGAGGGGTGACACCATATATTTT. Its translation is CASSWRGDTIYF.

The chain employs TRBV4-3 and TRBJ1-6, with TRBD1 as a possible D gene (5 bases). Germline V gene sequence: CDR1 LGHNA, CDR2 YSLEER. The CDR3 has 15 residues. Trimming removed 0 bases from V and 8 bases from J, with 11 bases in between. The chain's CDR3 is CASSQDWRGDSPLHF. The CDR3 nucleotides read TGCGCCAGCAGCCAAGATTGGCGGGGGGATTCACCCCTCCACTTT.

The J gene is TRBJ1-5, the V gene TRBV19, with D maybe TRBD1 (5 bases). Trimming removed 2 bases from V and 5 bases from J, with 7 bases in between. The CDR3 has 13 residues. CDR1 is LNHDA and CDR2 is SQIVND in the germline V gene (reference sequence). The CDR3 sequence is CASSISRDQPQHF. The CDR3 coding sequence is TGTGCCAGTAGTATATCCAGGGATCAGCCCCAGCATTTT.

CDR3 nucleotides: TGTGCCAGCAGCCCAACAGGCTCCTACGAGCAGTACTTC. This encodes CASSPTGSYEQYF. The chain combines TRBV28 with TRBJ2-7; the D gene is possibly TRBD1 (5 bases). Germline values: CDR1 MDHEN, CDR2 SYDVKM. The length of the CDR3 is 13 residues. V gave up 6 bases and J gave up 0 bases, with 9 bases separating them. Based on the CDR3 plus reference TRBV28 and TRBJ2-7, the full variable domain is DVKVTQSSRYLVKRTGEKVFLECVQDMDHENMFWYRQDPGLGLRLIYFSYDVKMKEKGDIPEGYSVSREKKERFSLILESASTNQTSMYLCASSPTGSYEQYFGPGTRLTVT.

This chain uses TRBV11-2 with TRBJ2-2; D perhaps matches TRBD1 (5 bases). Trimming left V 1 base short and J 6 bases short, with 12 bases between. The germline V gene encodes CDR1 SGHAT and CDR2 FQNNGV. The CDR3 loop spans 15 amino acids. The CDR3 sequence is CASSLVAGKAGELFF. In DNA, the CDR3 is TGTGCCAGCAGCTTAGTGGCAGGGAAGGCCGGGGAGCTGTTTTTT. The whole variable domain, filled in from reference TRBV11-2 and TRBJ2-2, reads EAGVAQSPRYKIIEKRQSVAFWCNPISGHATLYWYQQILGQGPKLLIQFQNNGVVDDSQLPKDRFSAERLKGVDSTLKIQPAKLEDSAVYLCASSLVAGKAGELFFGEGSRLTVL.

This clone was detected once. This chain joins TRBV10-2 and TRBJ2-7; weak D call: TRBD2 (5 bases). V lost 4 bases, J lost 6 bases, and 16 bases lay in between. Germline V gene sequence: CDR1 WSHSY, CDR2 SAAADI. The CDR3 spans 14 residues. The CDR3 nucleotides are TGCGCCAGCAGTGTTACGAGCCCCGGGGTCGAGCAGTACTTC. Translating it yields CASSVTSPGVEQYF.

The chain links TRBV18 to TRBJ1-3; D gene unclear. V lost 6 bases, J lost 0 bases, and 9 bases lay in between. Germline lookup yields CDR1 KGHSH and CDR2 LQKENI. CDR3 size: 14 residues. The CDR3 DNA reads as TGTGCCAGCTCGCTGCGTGACTCTGGAAACACCATATATTTT. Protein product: CASSLRDSGNTIYF. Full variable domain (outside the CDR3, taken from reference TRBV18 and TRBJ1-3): NAGVMQNPRHLVRRRGQEARLRCSPMKGHSHVYWYRQLPEEGLKFMVYLQKENIIDESGMPKERFSAEFPKEGPSILRIQQVVRGDSAAYFCASSLRDSGNTIYFGEGSWLTVV.

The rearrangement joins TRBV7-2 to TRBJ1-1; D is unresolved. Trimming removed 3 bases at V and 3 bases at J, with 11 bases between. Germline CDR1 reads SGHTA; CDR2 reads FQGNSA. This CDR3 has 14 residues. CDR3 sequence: CASSFPWRDTEAFF. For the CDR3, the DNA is TGTGCCAGCAGCTTCCCATGGCGGGACACTGAAGCTTTCTTT.

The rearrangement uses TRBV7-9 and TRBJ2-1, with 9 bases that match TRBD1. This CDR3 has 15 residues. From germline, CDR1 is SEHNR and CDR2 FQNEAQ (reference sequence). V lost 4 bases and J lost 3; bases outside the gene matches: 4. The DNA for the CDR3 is TGTGCCAGCAGCTCAACAGGGGGCTTCTACAATGAGCAGTTCTTC. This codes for CASSSTGGFYNEQFF.

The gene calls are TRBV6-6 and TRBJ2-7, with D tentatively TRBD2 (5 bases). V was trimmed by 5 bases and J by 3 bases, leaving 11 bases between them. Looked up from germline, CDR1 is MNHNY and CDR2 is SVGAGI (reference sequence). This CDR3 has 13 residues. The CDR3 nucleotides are TGTGCCAGCAGTCGTCCCGGAGGCTACGAGCAGTACTTC. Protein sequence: CASSRPGGYEQYF.

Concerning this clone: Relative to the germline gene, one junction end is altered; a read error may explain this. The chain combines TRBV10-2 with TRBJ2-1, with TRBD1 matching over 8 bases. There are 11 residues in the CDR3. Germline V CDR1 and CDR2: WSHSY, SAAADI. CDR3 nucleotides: TGCGCCAGCAGTGAAAGGACAGGGTATGTCTTC. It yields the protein CASSERTGYVF.

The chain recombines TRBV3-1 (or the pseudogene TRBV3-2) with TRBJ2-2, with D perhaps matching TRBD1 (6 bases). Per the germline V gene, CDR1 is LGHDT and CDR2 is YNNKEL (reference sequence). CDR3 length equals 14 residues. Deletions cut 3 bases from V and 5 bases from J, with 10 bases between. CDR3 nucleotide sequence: TGTGCCAGCAGCCACAGGGGTAGGACCGGGGAGCTGTTTTTT. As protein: CASSHRGRTGELFF.

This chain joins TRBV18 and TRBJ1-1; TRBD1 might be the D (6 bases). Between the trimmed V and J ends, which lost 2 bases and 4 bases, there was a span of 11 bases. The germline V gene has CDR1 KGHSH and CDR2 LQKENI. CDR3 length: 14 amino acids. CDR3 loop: CASSPGGAVTEAFF. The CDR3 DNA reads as TGTGCCAGCTCACCAGGGGGGGCGGTCACTGAAGCTTTCTTT.

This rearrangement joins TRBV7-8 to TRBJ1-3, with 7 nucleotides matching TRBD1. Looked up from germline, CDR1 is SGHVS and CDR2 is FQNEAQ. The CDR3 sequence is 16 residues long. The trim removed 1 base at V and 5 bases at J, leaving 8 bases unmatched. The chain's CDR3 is CASSLEYRGYRNTIYF. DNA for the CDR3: TGTGCCAGCAGCTTAGAGTACAGGGGCTACCGAAACACCATATATTTT.

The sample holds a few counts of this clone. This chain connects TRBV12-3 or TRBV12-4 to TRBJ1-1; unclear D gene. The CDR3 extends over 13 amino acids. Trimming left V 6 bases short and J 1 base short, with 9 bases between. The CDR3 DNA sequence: TGTGCCAGCAGCAACTCTAGGAACACTGAAGCTTTCTTT. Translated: CASSNSRNTEAFF.

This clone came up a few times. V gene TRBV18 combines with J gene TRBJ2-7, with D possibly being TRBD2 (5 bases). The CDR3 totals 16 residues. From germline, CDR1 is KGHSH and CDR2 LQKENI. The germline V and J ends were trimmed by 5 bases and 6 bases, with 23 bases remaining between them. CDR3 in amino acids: CASSSNRGSPTPEQYF. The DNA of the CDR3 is TGTGCCAGCTCATCAAACCGGGGATCTCCTACACCCGAGCAGTACTTC.

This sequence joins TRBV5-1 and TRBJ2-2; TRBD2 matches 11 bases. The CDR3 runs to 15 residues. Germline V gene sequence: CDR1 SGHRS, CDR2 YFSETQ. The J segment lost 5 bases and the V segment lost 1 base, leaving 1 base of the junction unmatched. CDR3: CASSLIAGGTGELFF. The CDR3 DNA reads TGCGCCAGCAGCTTGATAGCGGGAGGGACCGGGGAGCTGTTTTTT.

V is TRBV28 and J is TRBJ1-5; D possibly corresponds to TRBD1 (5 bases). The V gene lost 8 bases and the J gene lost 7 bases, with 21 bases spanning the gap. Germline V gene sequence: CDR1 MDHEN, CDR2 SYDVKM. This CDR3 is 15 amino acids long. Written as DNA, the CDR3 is TGTGCCAGCCGGAATGGTGGGGCCAATCTACAGCCCCAGCATTTT. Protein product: CASRNGGANLQPQHF.

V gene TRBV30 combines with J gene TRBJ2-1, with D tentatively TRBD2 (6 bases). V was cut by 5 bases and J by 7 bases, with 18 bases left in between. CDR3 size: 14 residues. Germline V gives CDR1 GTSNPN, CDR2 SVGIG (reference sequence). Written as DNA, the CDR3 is TGTGCCTGGTCCTGGACAAGTGGGAGGAATGAGCAGTTCTTC. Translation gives CAWSWTSGRNEQFF. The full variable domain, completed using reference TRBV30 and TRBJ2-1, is SQTIHQWPATLVQPVGSPLSLECTVEGTSNPNLYWYRQAAGRGLQLLFYSVGIGQISSEVPQNLSASRPQDRQFILSSKKLLLSDSGFYLCAWSWTSGRNEQFFGPGTRLTVL.

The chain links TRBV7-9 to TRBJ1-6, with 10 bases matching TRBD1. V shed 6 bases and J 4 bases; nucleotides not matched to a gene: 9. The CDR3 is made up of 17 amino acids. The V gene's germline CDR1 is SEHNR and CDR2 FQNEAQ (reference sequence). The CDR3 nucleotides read TGTGCCAGCAGTCGGTTTGAGGGACAGGGGTATAATTCACCCCTCCACTTT. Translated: CASSRFEGQGYNSPLHF.

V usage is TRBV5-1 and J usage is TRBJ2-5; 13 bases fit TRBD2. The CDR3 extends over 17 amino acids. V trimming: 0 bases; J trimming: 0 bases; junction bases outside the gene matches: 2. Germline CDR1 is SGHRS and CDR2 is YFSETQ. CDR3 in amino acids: CASSLVTSGGNQETQYF. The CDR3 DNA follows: TGCGCCAGCAGCTTGGTGACTAGCGGGGGGAACCAAGAGACCCAGTACTTC.

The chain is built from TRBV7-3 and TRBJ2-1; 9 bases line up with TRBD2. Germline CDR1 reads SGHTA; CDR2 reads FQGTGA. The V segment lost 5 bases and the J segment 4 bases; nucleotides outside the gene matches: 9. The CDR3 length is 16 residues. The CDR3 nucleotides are TGTGCCAGCAGCCCTTGGGGGCTAGCGGGATACAATGAGCAGTTCTTC. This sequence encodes CASSPWGLAGYNEQFF.

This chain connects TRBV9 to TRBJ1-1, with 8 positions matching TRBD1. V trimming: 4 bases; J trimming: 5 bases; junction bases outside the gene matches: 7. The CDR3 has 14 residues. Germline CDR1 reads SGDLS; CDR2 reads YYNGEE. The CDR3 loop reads CASSPTGDRTEAFF. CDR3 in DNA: TGTGCCAGCAGCCCGACAGGGGATCGGACTGAAGCTTTCTTT. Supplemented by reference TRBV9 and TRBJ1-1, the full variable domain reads DSGVTQTPKHLITATGQRVTLRCSPRSGDLSVYWYQQSLDQGLQFLIQYYNGEERAKGNILERFSAQQFPDLHSELNLSSLELGDSALYFCASSPTGDRTEAFFGQGTRLTVV.

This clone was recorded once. The CDR3 spells CASSARLSGGYTF. Written as DNA, the CDR3 is TGTGCCAGCAGTGCCCGCCTCTCGGGTGGCTACACCTTC. The chain carries TRBV27 and TRBJ1-2, with D uncertain. The CDR3 runs 13 residues. With 5 bases removed from V and 7 bases from J, the gap between germline ends came to 14 bases. Per germline, CDR1 MNHEY and CDR2 SMNVEV (reference sequence).

CDR3 nucleotides: TGTGCCAGCAGTCCCAGATACAGGGTTCTGGAAGCTTTCTTT. Translation: CASSPRYRVLEAFF. This sequence joins TRBV28 and TRBJ1-1; possible D gene TRBD1, 6 bases. Germline assignment: CDR1 MDHEN and CDR2 SYDVKM. V lost 5 bases and J 8 bases, leaving 18 bases between the germline ends. The CDR3 totals 14 residues.

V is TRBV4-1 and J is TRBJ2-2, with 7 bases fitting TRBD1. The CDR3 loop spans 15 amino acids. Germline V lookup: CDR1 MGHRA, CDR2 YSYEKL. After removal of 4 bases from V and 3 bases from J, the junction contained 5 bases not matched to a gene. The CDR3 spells CASSLGTAYTGELFF. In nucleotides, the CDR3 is TGCGCCAGCAGCCTCGGGACAGCATACACCGGGGAGCTGTTTTTT.

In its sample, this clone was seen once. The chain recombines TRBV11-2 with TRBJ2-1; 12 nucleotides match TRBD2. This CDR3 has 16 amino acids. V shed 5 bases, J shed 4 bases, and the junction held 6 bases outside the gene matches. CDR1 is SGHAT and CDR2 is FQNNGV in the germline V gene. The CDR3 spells CASSIMTSGSYNEQFF. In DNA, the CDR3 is TGTGCCAGCAGCATAATGACTAGCGGGAGTTACAATGAGCAGTTCTTC.

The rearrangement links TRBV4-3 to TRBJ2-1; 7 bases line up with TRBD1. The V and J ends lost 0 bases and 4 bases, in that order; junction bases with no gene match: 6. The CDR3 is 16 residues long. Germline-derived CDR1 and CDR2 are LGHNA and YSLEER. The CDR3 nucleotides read TGCGCCAGCAGCCAAGAAACACAGGGGATATACAATGAGCAGTTCTTC. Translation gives CASSQETQGIYNEQFF.

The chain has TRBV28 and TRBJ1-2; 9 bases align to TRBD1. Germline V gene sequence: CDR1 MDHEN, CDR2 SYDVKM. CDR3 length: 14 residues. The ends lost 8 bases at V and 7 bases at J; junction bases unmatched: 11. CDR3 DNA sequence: TGTGCCAGCGGCGTCCAACAGGGGGCGCGTGGCTACACCTTC. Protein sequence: CASGVQQGARGYTF.